The 17 T cell receptor beta chains presented below share a single source sample, sequenced in a study of T cell repertoires in cytomegalovirus infection. TCRdb re-called the reads through MiXCR, storing one row per CDR3 protein. This sample has around 170,000 distinct CDR3 sequences; approximately 17% occur once, and the top ten carry approximately 18%. What was sequenced was CD8+ T cells from PBMCs. The origin of the receptors is a human donor in good health (CMV status not recorded). Some clones in this sample may be carry-over from other donors' samples.

The J gene is TRBJ2-1, the V gene TRBV29-1; TRBD2 is a possible D gene (6 bases). The V and J ends lost 4 bases and 0 bases respectively, with 16 bases between them. This CDR3 has 16 residues. The germline V gene has CDR1 SQVTM and CDR2 ANQGSEA. This CDR3 is CSVVGGARSSYNEQFF. The DNA for the CDR3 is TGCAGCGTTGTAGGAGGGGCCAGGAGCTCCTACAATGAGCAGTTCTTC.

This clonotype was counted ten times or more. The J gene is TRBJ2-3, the V gene TRBV7-2; the match to TRBD2 covers 8 bases. The CDR3 totals 15 residues. CDR1 SGHTA and CDR2 FQGNSA come from the germline V gene. V lost 4 bases to trimming and J lost 3 bases; unmatched junction nucleotides: 6. The CDR3 is CASSSSGLVTDTQYF. CDR3 in DNA: TGTGCCAGCAGCTCTTCGGGACTAGTAACAGATACGCAGTATTTT.

The V gene is TRBV4-2, the J gene TRBJ2-3, with no clear D. The ends were cut back, 4 bases at V and 3 bases at J, with 11 bases in the middle. Germline assignment: CDR1 LGHNA and CDR2 YNFKEQ. The CDR3 has 14 amino acids. The CDR3 DNA is TGTGCCAGCAGCCCAGCCGTGGGGACAGATACGCAGTATTTT. The encoded protein is CASSPAVGTDTQYF.

The chain joins TRBV7-9 to TRBJ2-1; 7 nucleotides line up with TRBD2. The germline gives CDR1 SEHNR, CDR2 FQNEAQ (reference sequence). The CDR3 is made up of 13 amino acids. Trimming took 10 bases from V and 3 from J; bases not matched to a gene: 6. As DNA, the CDR3 is TGTGCCACCCGCCCGGGAGGCTACAATGAGCAGTTCTTC. Translation gives CATRPGGYNEQFF.

The rearrangement uses TRBV2 and TRBJ2-1, with D hard to call. The CDR3 loop spans 12 amino acids. Deletions cut 0 bases from V and 10 bases from J, with 7 bases between. Germline V gives CDR1 SNHLY, CDR2 FYNNEI. CDR3 sequence: CASSEAPAEQFF. In nucleotides, the CDR3 is TGTGCCAGCAGTGAAGCACCCGCAGAGCAGTTCTTC. The full variable domain, completed using reference TRBV2 and TRBJ2-1, is EPEVTQTPSHQVTQMGQEVILRCVPISNHLYFYWYRQILGQKVEFLVSFYNNEISEKSEIFDDQFSVERPDGSNFTLKIRSTKLEDSAMYFCASSEAPAEQFFGPGTRLTVL.

V usage is TRBV7-9 and J usage is TRBJ2-1, with D perhaps assigned TRBD1 or TRBD2 (5 bases each). The CDR3 is 13 residues long. The V end was cut by 3 bases, the J end by 6 bases, with 9 bases between. Germline V gene data show CDR1 as SEHNR and CDR2 as FQNEAQ (reference sequence). The CDR3 protein is CASSLGRPNEQFF. DNA for the CDR3: TGTGCCAGCAGCTTGGGACGGCCCAATGAGCAGTTCTTC.

This clonotype was seen more than once but under ten times. V usage is TRBV15 and J usage is TRBJ2-7, with a weak D call TRBD2 (5 bases). Germline assignment: CDR1 LNHNV and CDR2 YYDKDF (reference sequence). With 5 bases removed from V and 2 bases from J, the gap between germline ends came to 16 bases. The CDR3 has 15 amino acids. The CDR3 here is CATSHRLPGTYEQYF. Written as DNA, the CDR3 is TGTGCCACCAGCCATCGCTTGCCGGGGACCTACGAGCAGTACTTC.

This clonotype showed up just a few times. The V gene is TRBV7-8, the J gene TRBJ1-1; perhaps TRBD1 as D (6 bases). V lost 1 base and J 1 base, leaving 10 bases between the germline ends. The CDR3 is made up of 15 amino acids. CDR1 is SGHVS and CDR2 is FQNEAQ in the germline V gene. The CDR3 coding sequence is TGTGCCAGCAGCTTAGTCCCACAGGGGAACACTGAAGCTTTCTTT. Protein sequence: CASSLVPQGNTEAFF.

The chain uses TRBV7-9 and TRBJ1-6; TRBD1 is a possible D gene (6 bases). Germline V lookup: CDR1 SEHNR, CDR2 FQNEAQ (reference sequence). V was shortened by 5 bases and J by 10 bases, with 18 bases between the two germline ends. The CDR3 contains 15 residues. CDR3 in DNA: TGTGCCAGCAGCCCCCTAGGGGGAATGGACTCACCCCTCCACTTT. Protein sequence: CASSPLGGMDSPLHF. Full variable domain (outside the CDR3, taken from reference TRBV7-9 and TRBJ1-6): DTGVSQNPRHKITKRGQNVTFRCDPISEHNRLYWYRQTLGQGPEFLTYFQNEAQLEKSRLLSDRFSAERPKGSFSTLEIQRTEQGDSAMYLCASSPLGGMDSPLHFGNGTRLTVT.

This clonotype has a handful of counts. The CDR3 is CASSVGSPSYNEQFF. DNA of the CDR3: TGTGCCAGCAGTGTGGGATCTCCTTCCTACAATGAGCAGTTCTTC. The chain recombines TRBV27 with TRBJ2-1; no firm D call. Germline values: CDR1 MNHEY, CDR2 SMNVEV (reference sequence). Trimming removed 5 bases from V and 1 base from J, with 12 bases in between. The CDR3 sequence is 15 residues long.

The V call is TRBV20-1, the J call TRBJ1-5, with TRBD1 matching 7 bases. The J segment lost 7 bases and the V segment lost 5 bases, leaving 17 bases of the junction unmatched. The CDR3 spans 16 residues. Germline CDR1 DFQATT, CDR2 SNEGSKA (reference sequence). The CDR3 nucleotides are TGCAGTGCTGCTAAACCGGGACAGCGGTTTAACCAGCCCCAGCATTTT. It specifies CSAAKPGQRFNQPQHF.

This clonotype was found a few times. The V and J genes are TRBV6-2 or TRBV6-3 and TRBJ1-1; D is uncertain. The germline V gene encodes CDR1 MNHEY and CDR2 SVGEGT. The germline V and J ends were trimmed by 10 bases and 3 bases, with 12 bases remaining between them. The CDR3 covers 12 residues. CDR3 protein: CATWPGYTEAFF. CDR3 bases: TGTGCCACCTGGCCGGGGTACACTGAAGCTTTCTTT.

This clonotype was observed a few times. The CDR3 here is CASSPPGDFEQYF. The CDR3 DNA sequence: TGTGCCAGCTCACCACCGGGGGACTTTGAGCAGTACTTC. The chain joins TRBV18 to TRBJ2-7; TRBD2 might be the D (6 bases). The CDR3 runs 13 residues. V dropped 0 bases and J dropped 7 bases, with 10 bases sitting between them. Germline CDR1 is KGHSH and CDR2 is LQKENI.

The J gene is TRBJ2-7, the V gene TRBV11-2, with D possibly TRBD1 on 6 matching bases. The CDR3 runs to 15 residues. Germline loops: CDR1 SGHAT, CDR2 FQNNGV. With 5 bases removed from V and 1 base from J, the gap between germline ends came to 15 bases. CDR3 in DNA: TGTGCCAGCAGCCCTTGGCAGGGGCCATCCTACGAGCAGTACTTC. Translating gives CASSPWQGPSYEQYF.

The chain links TRBV14 to TRBJ1-1; D is unresolved. Germline CDR1 and CDR2: SGHDN and FVKESK. Between the trimmed V and J ends, which lost 0 bases and 8 bases, there was a span of 13 bases. The CDR3 consists of 14 residues. CDR3 coding DNA: TGTGCCAGCAGCCAAGAAGGGATCTCCCTCGAAGCTTTCTTT. It is translated as CASSQEGISLEAFF.

The V gene is TRBV7-2, the J gene TRBJ2-1; 7 nucleotides line up with TRBD2. V dropped 3 bases and J dropped 3; count of bases not matched to a gene: 2. Germline V gene data show CDR1 as SGHTA and CDR2 as FQGNSA. The CDR3 is 14 residues long. Here the CDR3 reads CASSLSGVYNEQFF. The CDR3 DNA follows: TGTGCCAGCAGCTTGAGCGGGGTCTACAATGAGCAGTTCTTC.

The DNA for the CDR3 is TGTGCCAGCAGTGATTGGCGGGGGGGCCGGACAGATACGCAGTATTTT. Protein: CASSDWRGGRTDTQYF. This chain links TRBV2 with TRBJ2-3, with 9 bases that match TRBD2. The CDR3 has 16 residues. The V and J ends lost 3 bases and 3 bases, in that order; junction bases with no gene match: 7. The germline V gene has CDR1 SNHLY and CDR2 FYNNEI.